A selection of T cell receptor beta chains follows, all from one sample in a study of T-cell memory formation after mild COVID-19. Each CDR3 protein is one row after TCRdb ran MiXCR on the 5' RACE reads. The sample yields 98,000 or so distinct CDR3 sequences, 15% to 20% seen once. The sample consisted of PBMCs or a T cell subset sorted from them (not recorded which). The source is a man aged 18-30 years who had mild COVID-19 (a few samples of this study predate the infection). Cell type and time point are not known. CDR3s include the opening cysteine and the closing phenylalanine or tryptophan. Fields, in order: J gene, CDR3 length, D gene, clone size, V gene, CDR3 DNA, CDR3 protein. A D gene is named only where the DNA matches it firmly. Size tells how often a clone was seen (once, few, many) or the class of an expanded clone, and some rows leave it out.

TRBJ1-2 | 15 | NA | NA | TRBV20-1 | TGCAGTGCTAGAGATGGCAGCAGCCTTAACTATGGCTACACCTTC | CSARDGSSLNYGYTF
TRBJ1-5 | 16 | NA | NA | TRBV5-1 | TGCGCCAGCAGCTTGGAAGGCAGTACTAGCAATCAGCCCCAGCATTTT | CASSLEGSTSNQPQHF
TRBJ1-5 | 15 | NA | NA | TRBV18 | TGTGCCAGCTCACCGGAAGGGCGTAGCAATCAGCCCCAGCATTTT | CASSPEGRSNQPQHF
TRBJ2-2 | 16 | TRBD2 | NA | TRBV5-1 | TGCGCCAGCAGCTTTGGCGGGGGGGCTGGCACCGGGGAGCTGTTTTTT | CASSFGGGAGTGELFF
TRBJ2-3 | 15 | NA | few | TRBV9 | TGTGCCAGCAGCGTAGGCGGGGCAGGGGGAGATACGCAGTATTTT | CASSVGGAGGDTQYF
TRBJ1-4 | 14 | NA | few | TRBV20-1 | TGCAGTACGTCCCCGGGAGCTCTAAATGAAAAACTGTTTTTT | CSTSPGALNEKLFF
TRBJ2-1 | 13 | NA | few | TRBV11-2 | TGTGCCAGCAGCTTAGGACAGCTTAATGAGCAGTTCTTC | CASSLGQLNEQFF
TRBJ2-7 | 16 | NA | many | TRBV11-2 | TGTGCCAGCAGCTTAGGGGAGGACGCATACTCCTACGAGCAGTACTTC | CASSLGEDAYSYEQYF
TRBJ1-1 | 15 | TRBD1 | NA | TRBV7-8 | TGTGCCAGCAGCCCACGGACAGGCGTGGGCACTGAAGCTTTCTTT | CASSPRTGVGTEAFF
TRBJ1-5 | 14 | NA | NA | TRBV7-2 | TGTGCCAGCAGCCTAGGGAGTTTACATCAGCCCCAGCATTTT | CASSLGSLHQPQHF
TRBJ2-5 | 15 | NA | NA | TRBV7-6 | TGTGCCAGCAGCCCTTCCGGGCGGGGAGGAGAGACCCAGTACTTC | CASSPSGRGGETQYF
TRBJ2-2 | 15 | NA | NA | TRBV20-1 | TGCAGTGCTAGTCTAACCGGGAGGAACACCGGGGAGCTGTTTTTT | CSASLTGRNTGELFF
TRBJ2-3 | 13 | TRBD2 | NA | TRBV18 | TGTGCCAGCTCCCTCGAGGGCACTAGCGCGCAGTATTTT | CASSLEGTSAQYF
TRBJ1-4 | 15 | TRBD1 | NA | TRBV5-1 | TGCGCCAGCAGCTTGGGGACAGGGGTGGATGAAAAACTGTTTTTT | CASSLGTGVDEKLFF